A selection of T cell receptor beta chains follows, all from one sample in a study of T cells in localized non-small cell lung cancer. The table came from immunoSEQ multiplex PCR; TCRdb's copy has only in-frame clones and leaves some out. The repertoire includes 1,400 or so clones, 15% to 20% of them detected once, and about a sixth sits in the top ten. This specimen was normal lung tissue next to the tumor, taken before any cancer treatment. The receptors stem from a male donor at least 60 years old with stage I squamous cell lung carcinoma. CDR3s include the opening cysteine and the closing phenylalanine or tryptophan. The order of the fields is clone size, D gene, J gene, V gene, CDR3 protein, CDR3 DNA. A D gene is named only where the DNA matches it firmly. Only part of the rows carry a size: once, few, many, or a class if the clone is expanded.

abundance: .
d_gene: TRBD1
j_gene: TRBJ1-1
v_gene: TRBV27
CDR3aa: CASSPLPTGGRGEAFF
CDR3nt: TGTGCCAGCAGTCCCCTTCCTACAGGGGGCCGGGGTGAAGCTTTCTTT

abundance: .
d_gene: TRBD1
j_gene: TRBJ1-1
v_gene: TRBV10-2
CDR3aa: CASTRGDTEAFF
CDR3nt: TGCGCCAGCACCAGGGGGGACACTGAAGCTTTCTTT

abundance: .
d_gene: .
j_gene: TRBJ2-7
v_gene: TRBV6-8
CDR3aa: CASSSIVYEQYF
CDR3nt: TGTGCCAGCAGTTCTATAGTCTACGAGCAGTACTTC

abundance: few
d_gene: .
j_gene: TRBJ1-3
v_gene: TRBV9
CDR3aa: CASSETVSSGNTIYF
CDR3nt: TGTGCCAGCAGCGAGACAGTTTCCTCTGGAAACACCATATATTTT

abundance: .
d_gene: TRBD1
j_gene: TRBJ1-1
v_gene: TRBV14
CDR3aa: CASSQVDQGAFRAFF
CDR3nt: TGTGCCAGCAGCCAAGTCGATCAGGGGGCGTTTCGAGCTTTCTTT

abundance: .
d_gene: TRBD1
j_gene: TRBJ1-3
v_gene: TRBV18
CDR3aa: CASSSLPGGADTIYF
CDR3nt: TGTGCCAGCTCATCTCTCCCAGGGGGCGCGGACACCATATATTTT

abundance: .
d_gene: .
j_gene: TRBJ2-2
v_gene: TRBV10-2
CDR3aa: CASSYSGLPPYTGELFF
CDR3nt: TGCGCCAGCAGTTACAGCGGACTCCCCCCGTACACCGGGGAGCTGTTTTTT

abundance: medium-sized
d_gene: .
j_gene: TRBJ1-5
v_gene: TRBV6-8
CDR3aa: CASSYSVTQPQHF
CDR3nt: TGTGCCAGCAGTTACTCGGTTACACAGCCCCAGCATTTT

abundance: large
d_gene: TRBD2
j_gene: TRBJ2-1
v_gene: TRBV29-1
CDR3aa: CSVGGRDYNEQFF
CDR3nt: TGCAGCGTTGGCGGGAGGGATTACAATGAGCAGTTCTTC